The 31 T cell receptor beta chains below were found in one sample sequenced in a study of T cell responses to AZD1222 COVID-19 vaccine (dated by TCRdb to about 2021). Receptor amplification or capture employed the immunoSEQ multiplex PCR assay. TCRdb took this table from immuneACCESS and kept in-frame rearrangements with V and J called. Such tables lack part of the clones; where checked against another copy, unresolved V genes explain under half of the gap, and the rest is unexplained. For this sample the table gives nearly 90,000 clones, of which roughly 88% were detected only once. The top ten clonotypes cover under 6.5% of the sample. Explained via the paper, the time point label denotes: baseline before first vaccination. The sample here was peripheral blood, taken on day 0 of AZD1222 vaccination. Receptors were obtained from an adult in good health.

This clone was seen a few times. The rearrangement links TRBV5-1 to TRBJ2-5; D tentatively reads TRBD1 or TRBD2 (6 bases each). The V gene's germline CDR1 is SGHRS and CDR2 YFSETQ. The V end was cut by 4 bases, the J end by 3 bases, with 13 bases between. This CDR3 has 14 residues. CDR3: CASSAGHIEETQYF. DNA for the CDR3: TGCGCCAGCAGCGCGGGACACATTGAAGAGACCCAGTACTTC.

The V call is TRBV5-1, the J call TRBJ2-7, with D uncertain. The CDR3 spans 14 residues. V gave up 0 bases and J gave up 2 bases, with 9 bases separating them. Germline CDR1 and CDR2: SGHRS and YFSETQ. CDR3 sequence (DNA): TGCGCCAGCAGCTTGGGCGGCCCGACCTACGAGCAGTACTTC. It is translated as CASSLGGPTYEQYF.

The chain joins TRBV19 to TRBJ2-1, with 9 bases fitting TRBD2. The CDR3 length is 14 residues. Germline V gene data show CDR1 as LNHDA and CDR2 as SQIVND (reference sequence). Trimming cost V 6 bases and J 9 bases; bases outside gene matches: 9. The CDR3 loop is CASRATSGWGEQFF. CDR3 nucleotide sequence: TGTGCCAGTAGGGCGACTAGCGGATGGGGTGAGCAGTTCTTC.

The chain uses TRBV12-2 and TRBJ2-1; the table calls TRBD2, which could not be checked here. TRBV12-2 is listed as a pseudogene. The CDR3 runs 17 residues. CDR3 residues: CASRLAGCGGGYNEQFF. DNA for the CDR3: TGTGCAAGTCGCTTAGCGGGTTGCGGGGGAGGCTACAATGAGCAGTTCTTC.

The genes are TRBV28 and TRBJ2-7; a weak D match, TRBD2 (5 bases). Germline V gene lookup returns CDR1 MDHEN and CDR2 SYDVKM. CDR3 length: 15 amino acids. V lost 6 bases and J 0 bases, leaving 15 bases between the germline ends. DNA for the CDR3: TGTGCCAGCAGAACCGGACTTCACCTCTCCTACGAGCAGTACTTC. This encodes CASRTGLHLSYEQYF. The whole variable domain, filled in from reference TRBV28 and TRBJ2-7, reads DVKVTQSSRYLVKRTGEKVFLECVQDMDHENMFWYRQDPGLGLRLIYFSYDVKMKEKGDIPEGYSVSREKKERFSLILESASTNQTSMYLCASRTGLHLSYEQYFGPGTRLTVT.

The chain recombines TRBV10-1 with TRBJ2-3; 10 nucleotides agree with TRBD2. This CDR3 region has 15 residues. V lost 0 bases to trimming and J lost 5 bases; unmatched junction nucleotides: 2. Germline V gene data show CDR1 as WNHNN and CDR2 as SYGVQD (reference sequence). DNA for the CDR3: TGCGCCAGCAGTGAGTCTAGCGGGAGGAGAGATACGCAGTATTTT. Translation gives CASSESSGRRDTQYF.

The rearrangement joins TRBV7-2 to TRBJ2-5, with TRBD2 identical over 10 bases. Trimming took 2 bases from V and 5 from J; bases not matched to a gene: 8. The CDR3 totals 16 residues. Germline loops: CDR1 SGHTA, CDR2 FQGNSA. The CDR3, as DNA: TGTGCCAGCAGCTTAAACAGCGGGAGGGCGCGGGAGACCCAGTACTTC. Its protein product is CASSLNSGRARETQYF.

The rearrangement links TRBV28 to TRBJ2-7, with D unresolved. CDR1 is MDHEN, CDR2 SYDVKM, per germline. Trimming pared 3 bases from V and 2 bases from J, leaving 11 bases between. The CDR3 has 14 amino acids. The CDR3 loop is CASSFGLGAYEQYF. The CDR3 bases are TGTGCCAGCAGTTTCGGGTTAGGCGCCTACGAGCAGTACTTC. Combining the CDR3 with reference TRBV28 and TRBJ2-7 gives the whole variable domain DVKVTQSSRYLVKRTGEKVFLECVQDMDHENMFWYRQDPGLGLRLIYFSYDVKMKEKGDIPEGYSVSREKKERFSLILESASTNQTSMYLCASSFGLGAYEQYFGPGTRLTVT.

V is TRBV18 and J is TRBJ2-1; tentative D call: TRBD1 (6 bases). The CDR3 covers 14 residues. V lost 1 base to trimming and J lost 5 bases, with 9 bases between them. Germline CDR1 KGHSH, CDR2 LQKENI. The CDR3 DNA follows: TGTGCCAGCTCACCACTGGACAGCAACAATGAGCAGTTCTTC. This encodes CASSPLDSNNEQFF.

This clone was seen once. This chain joins TRBV5-1 and TRBJ1-4, with 8 bases that match TRBD1. CDR1 SGHRS and CDR2 YFSETQ come from the germline V gene. The ends lost 3 bases at V and 4 bases at J; junction bases unmatched: 2. CDR3 length: 14 amino acids. The CDR3 sequence is CASSSGQGNEKLFF. CDR3 DNA sequence: TGCGCCAGCAGCTCTGGACAGGGTAATGAAAAACTGTTTTTT.

V is TRBV5-4 and J is TRBJ1-1, with D perhaps TRBD1 (6 bases). The CDR3 covers 15 residues. The V end lost 0 bases, the J end lost 6 bases, and 15 bases lay between the germline ends. Germline V gene lookup returns CDR1 SGHNT and CDR2 YYREEE (reference sequence). Here the CDR3 DNA reads TGTGCCAGCAGCTTGGGGGACACGGTCTCTTCTGAAGCTTTCTTT. Its protein product is CASSLGDTVSSEAFF.

The J gene is TRBJ2-2, the V gene TRBV10-3, with TRBD2 matching 14 bases. Germline CDR1 ENHRY, CDR2 SYGVKD. The CDR3 contains 19 residues. V was pared by 2 bases and J by 5 bases, with 10 bases of the junction left unmatched. CDR3 region: CAISEHGTSGRMRTGELFF. In DNA, the CDR3 is TGTGCCATCAGTGAGCACGGGACTAGCGGGAGAATGAGAACCGGGGAGCTGTTTTTT.

This clone was picked up one time. This chain connects TRBV7-2 to TRBJ1-2; weak D call: TRBD1 (6 bases). Germline V gene lookup returns CDR1 SGHTA and CDR2 FQGNSA. The CDR3 is made up of 16 amino acids. Deletions cut 2 bases from V and 4 bases from J, with 17 bases between. This CDR3 reads CASSLIEEQGVYGYTF. The CDR3 DNA is TGTGCCAGCAGCTTAATTGAGGAACAGGGAGTCTATGGCTACACCTTC. Based on the CDR3 plus reference TRBV7-2 and TRBJ1-2, the full variable domain is GAGVSQSPSNKVTEKGKDVELRCDPISGHTALYWYRQSLGQGLEFLIYFQGNSAPDKSGLPSDRFSAERTGGSVSTLTIQRTQQEDSAVYLCASSLIEEQGVYGYTFGSGTRLTVV.

The chain has TRBV19 and TRBJ1-3, with 7 positions matching TRBD1. CDR1 and CDR2 (germline): LNHDA, SQIVND (reference sequence). Unmatched junction bases numbered 10, after V lost 5 bases and J lost 0 bases. This CDR3 is built from 17 residues. CDR3 sequence: CASSLMAGTASGNTIYF. CDR3 in DNA: TGTGCCAGTAGTCTTATGGCTGGGACAGCCTCTGGAAACACCATATATTTT.

The table lists this clone with many counts. This chain joins TRBV6-4 and TRBJ2-1; maybe TRBD2 (5 bases). The CDR3 consists of 16 residues. Looked up from germline, CDR1 is MRHNA and CDR2 is SNTAGT. The V gene lost 6 bases and the J gene lost 0 bases, with 15 bases spanning the gap. DNA for the CDR3: TGTGCCAGCAGGGAAGATAGCGTAAGCTCCTACAATGAGCAGTTCTTC. Its protein is CASREDSVSSYNEQFF.

This clone is medium-sized by share. The V gene is TRBV6-1, the J gene TRBJ1-4, with unresolved D. The CDR3 runs to 15 residues. Germline assignment: CDR1 MNHNS and CDR2 SASEGT. Trimming took off 2 bases at V and 6 bases at J, with 13 bases between the two ends. CDR3 protein: CASSETLSEDEKLFF. DNA for the CDR3: TGTGCCAGCAGTGAAACCCTCAGCGAGGATGAAAAACTGTTTTTT.

This chain connects TRBV10-3 to TRBJ2-1, with D hard to call. The CDR3 is made up of 16 amino acids. The V end lost 4 bases, the J end lost 0 bases, and 13 bases lay between the germline ends. CDR1 and CDR2 from the germline V gene are ENHRY and SYGVKD. DNA of the CDR3: TGTGCCATCAGTGCCGGCGGATCAACCTCCTACAATGAGCAGTTCTTC. It is translated as CAISAGGSTSYNEQFF.

The chain carries TRBV3-1 (or the pseudogene TRBV3-2) and TRBJ1-3; the match to TRBD1 covers 7 bases. Trimming cost V 6 bases and J 0 bases; bases outside gene matches: 2. The CDR3 has 14 amino acids. Looked up from germline, CDR1 is LGHDT and CDR2 is YNNKEL (reference sequence). This CDR3 reads CASRGTASGNTIYF. The CDR3 DNA reads as TGTGCCAGCAGAGGGACAGCCTCTGGAAACACCATATATTTT.

The J gene is TRBJ2-1, the V gene TRBV19; 13 bases agree with TRBD2. Germline CDR1 reads LNHDA; CDR2 reads SQIVND (reference sequence). The junction had 8 bases not matched to a gene; V was cut back by 6 bases and J by 6 bases. This CDR3 is built from 16 residues. The DNA for the CDR3 is TGTGCCAGTAGCCACCAAAGGACTAGCGGGAGCAATGAGCAGTTCTTC. Translating it yields CASSHQRTSGSNEQFF.

The V and J genes are TRBV9 and TRBJ1-1, with 7 bases aligning to TRBD1. V lost 0 bases, J lost 1 base, and 6 bases stayed unmatched. This CDR3 has 16 amino acids. Germline V gene data show CDR1 as SGDLS and CDR2 as YYNGEE. The CDR3 reads CASSVDQRTGNTEAFF. CDR3 DNA sequence: TGTGCCAGCAGCGTAGACCAAAGGACAGGGAACACTGAAGCTTTCTTT.

The rearrangement links TRBV6-5 to TRBJ1-1; 7 bases match TRBD1. This CDR3 is built from 13 residues. Germline CDR1 MNHEY, CDR2 SVGAGI. V shed 2 bases, J shed 7 bases, and the junction held 4 bases outside the gene matches. As DNA, the CDR3 is TGTGCCAGCAGTTACAGGACAGGTTATGAAGCTTTCTTT. Residues: CASSYRTGYEAFF.

This clone turned up a few times. The chain couples TRBV3-1 (or the pseudogene TRBV3-2) to TRBJ1-1; 10 nucleotides match TRBD1. Germline CDR1 and CDR2: LGHDT and YNNKEL (reference sequence). The V gene end was trimmed by 4 bases and the J gene end by 7 bases; junction bases not matched to a gene: 15. The CDR3 extends over 17 amino acids. The CDR3 DNA sequence: TGTGCCAGCAGCCCTAGACAGGGGGCGCCTCGGTTTAGTGAAGCTTTCTTT. Its translation: CASSPRQGAPRFSEAFF.

V usage is TRBV27 and J usage is TRBJ2-7; perhaps TRBD1 as D (5 bases). CDR3 size: 16 residues. Trimming removed 8 bases from V and 6 bases from J, with 26 bases in between. Germline lookup yields CDR1 MNHEY and CDR2 SMNVEV (reference sequence). The CDR3 region has the DNA TGTGCCAGCTCGGACACGCTAACACACCCCGCCGGCGAGCAGTACTTC. Amino acids: CASSDTLTHPAGEQYF.

The chain uses TRBV12-5 and TRBJ1-1; possible D gene TRBD1, 5 bases. Germline-derived CDR1 and CDR2 are LGHNT and FRNRAP. V was cut by 5 bases and J by 1 base, with 8 bases left in between. This CDR3 comprises 13 residues. Here the CDR3 DNA reads TGTGCTAGTGGTCGTGACAGGAACACTGAAGCTTTCTTT. Protein product: CASGRDRNTEAFF.

The chain carries TRBV2 and TRBJ1-2; D call uncertain. The germline V gene has CDR1 SNHLY and CDR2 FYNNEI. Trimming stripped 7 bases from V and 3 bases from J, with 12 bases between. The CDR3 length is 13 residues. CDR3 protein: CASTLDTYYGYTF. The CDR3 DNA sequence: TGTGCCAGCACCCTAGACACCTACTATGGCTACACCTTC.

The rearrangement uses TRBV7-3 and TRBJ1-2; no clear D. This CDR3 spans 15 amino acids. In germline, CDR1 is SGHTA, CDR2 FQGTGA. V lost 5 bases and J lost 0, with 13 bases in between. The CDR3 sequence is CASSPSPGANYGYTF. The CDR3 DNA reads TGTGCCAGCAGCCCCAGCCCAGGAGCTAACTATGGCTACACCTTC.

This chain links TRBV11-2 with TRBJ1-1; weak D call: TRBD1 (5 bases). V was shortened by 2 bases and J by 1 base, with 11 bases between the two germline ends. This CDR3 comprises 15 residues. CDR1 and CDR2 from the germline V gene are SGHAT and FQNNGV. For the CDR3, the DNA is TGTGCCAGCAGCTTACGCCCGGGACGGAACACTGAAGCTTTCTTT. Its protein product is CASSLRPGRNTEAFF.

The chain links TRBV6-2 or TRBV6-3 to TRBJ2-7; D unresolved. V was trimmed by 2 bases and J by 2 bases, leaving 10 bases between them. The CDR3 loop spans 14 amino acids. The germline V gene encodes CDR1 MNHEY and CDR2 SVGEGT. This chain's CDR3 is CASSYLAAPYEQYF. CDR3 DNA sequence: TGTGCCAGCAGTTACCTGGCGGCCCCCTACGAGCAGTACTTC.

This clone has a single count. The V and J genes are TRBV6-5 and TRBJ1-5; perhaps TRBD1 as D (6 bases). The length of the CDR3 is 11 residues. The V gene lost 7 bases and the J gene lost 12 bases, with 13 bases spanning the gap. Germline values: CDR1 MNHEY, CDR2 SVGAGI. CDR3 loop: CASKGDRIQHF. The CDR3 DNA is TGTGCCAGCAAAGGAGACAGGATCCAGCATTTT.

The chain joins TRBV5-8 to TRBJ1-2; no clear D gene. V was trimmed by 4 bases and J by 0 bases, leaving 10 bases between them. The V gene's germline CDR1 is SGHTS and CDR2 YDEGEE. The CDR3 sequence is 14 residues long. The CDR3 spells CASSPRETNYGYTF. The CDR3 region has the DNA TGTGCCAGCAGCCCGAGGGAAACTAACTATGGCTACACCTTC.

V usage is TRBV18 and J usage is TRBJ1-4, with 7 bases identical to TRBD1. This CDR3 is built from 16 residues. V lost 1 base, J lost 4 bases, and 6 bases stayed unmatched. Looked up from germline, CDR1 is KGHSH and CDR2 is LQKENI. In DNA, the CDR3 is TGTGCCAGCTCACCACAGGGACAGTTGAATAATGAAAAACTGTTTTTT. Its protein product is CASSPQGQLNNEKLFF.